This TCR beta chain was documented in a study of T cell changes during pregnancy in multiple sclerosis. Assay: immunoSEQ multiplex PCR; the TCRdb copy retains only in-frame clones and omits some. The sample has approximately 130,000 clones, approximately 93% seen once. This clone has more than one count but fewer than ten. This TCR was recovered from a female donor with multiple sclerosis, enrolled in a pregnancy study. Sequences were derived from peripheral blood, sampled before pregnancy.

The CDR3 loop reads CATALQSGKQYF. CDR3 DNA: TGCGCCACAGCCCTTCAAAGCGGGAAGCAGTACTTC. This rearrangement joins TRBV10-1 to TRBJ2-7, with TRBD2 identical over 7 bases. Germline loops: CDR1 WNHNN, CDR2 SYGVQD (reference sequence). Losses at the gene ends were 10 bases for V and 8 bases for J; bases not matched to a gene: 11. This CDR3 has 12 residues.